A selection of T cell receptor beta chains follows, all from one sample in a study of blood T cell repertoires in COVID-19. Only in-frame clones appear in the TCRdb table, and some are missing; sequencing was by immunoSEQ multiplex PCR. The sample consists of about 160,000 clones, roughly 88% of them appearing once. The material sequenced was PBMCs or T cells enriched from blood (not recorded which). These receptors were obtained from a woman aged 50 to 60 who had recovered from COVID-19. CDR3s include the opening cysteine and the closing phenylalanine or tryptophan. The D gene is left open where the match is weak. Not all rows give a size; the values are once, few, many and, for expanded clones, a class.

J | size | D | V | CDR3 | DNA
TRBJ2-7 | once | TRBD1 | TRBV4-1 | CASSSPGQHYEQYF | TGCGCCAGCAGCTCCCCGGGACAGCACTACGAGCAGTACTTC
TRBJ2-5 | - | - | TRBV6-5 | CASSLHGGTETQYF | TGTGCCAGCAGCCTGCATGGGGGGACAGAGACCCAGTACTTC
TRBJ2-2 | - | - | TRBV19 | CASTRAGTRNTGELFF | TGTGCCAGTACCAGGGCCGGGACTCGGAACACCGGGGAGCTGTTTTTT
TRBJ2-5 | - | TRBD1 | TRBV9 | CASKKGAGKETQYF | TGTGCCAGCAAGAAGGGGGCAGGGAAAGAGACCCAGTACTTC
TRBJ2-2 | - | TRBD1 | TRBV6-5 | CAARQGAVGELFF | TGTGCGGCACGGCAGGGGGCAGTCGGGGAGCTGTTTTTT
TRBJ1-4 | - | - | TRBV11-3 | CASSRGFQKLFF | TGTGCCAGCAGCCGGGGGTTTCAAAAACTGTTTTTT
TRBJ2-3 | many | TRBD2 | TRBV6-6 | CASSYRTSGYTDTQYF | TGTGCCAGCAGTTACCGTACTAGCGGTTATACAGATACGCAGTATTTT
TRBJ1-4 | - | TRBD1 | TRBV28 | CASLRGGVGEKLFF | TGTGCCAGCCTTCGAGGGGGCGTTGGTGAAAAACTGTTTTTT
TRBJ1-5 | once | - | TRBV6-2/TRBV6-3 | CASSGPNQPQHF | TGTGCCAGCAGCGGGCCAAATCAGCCCCAGCATTTT
TRBJ1-3 | - | - | TRBV4-1 | CASSQDAQGPGNTIYF | TGCGCCAGCAGCCAAGACGCACAGGGACCTGGAAACACCATATATTTT
TRBJ1-6 | - | - | TRBV4-1 | CASSPQSGFANSPLHF | TGCGCCAGCAGCCCGCAATCAGGGTTTGCGAACTCACCCCTCCACTTT
TRBJ1-1 | - | - | TRBV5-6 | CASSLTDTEAFF | TGTGCCAGCAGCTTAACGGACACTGAAGCTTTCTTT
TRBJ2-5 | - | - | TRBV25-1 | CALLRGGGETQYF | TGTGCCCTTTTGCGTGGGGGAGGAGAGACCCAGTACTTC
TRBJ1-1 | - | - | TRBV11-3 | CASSKTVEAFF | TGTGCCAGCAGCAAGACAGTGGAAGCTTTCTTT
TRBJ2-5 | - | TRBD1 | TRBV7-2 | CASSDRGSGETQYF | TGTGCCAGCAGCGACAGGGGGTCCGGAGAGACCCAGTACTTC
TRBJ2-3 | - | - | TRBV21-1 | CASSKGRTGVRTDTQYF | TGTGCCAGCAGCAAAGGAAGGACAGGGGTCCGCACAGATACGCAGTATTTT
TRBJ1-5 | - | - | TRBV3-1/TRBV3-2 | CASSQDLLGDQPQHF | TGTGCCAGCAGCCAAGATCTGTTAGGAGATCAGCCCCAGCATTTT
TRBJ1-5 | few | - | TRBV3-1/TRBV3-2 | CASSQTDSANQPQHF | TGTGCCAGCAGCCAAACGGACTCGGCGAATCAGCCCCAGCATTTT
TRBJ2-1 | - | TRBD2 | TRBV7-2 | CASSLVALAGAYNEQFF | TGTGCCAGCAGCTTAGTTGCACTAGCGGGGGCTTACAATGAGCAGTTCTTC
TRBJ1-6 | - | TRBD1 | TRBV7-9 | CASSSTGARSPLHF | TGTGCCAGCAGCTCTACAGGGGCTCGTTCACCCCTCCACTTT
TRBJ1-1 | few | - | TRBV7-3 | CASSPGHENTEAFF | TGTGCCAGCAGTCCGGGACACGAGAACACTGAAGCTTTCTTT
TRBJ2-7 | - | TRBD1 | TRBV9 | CASSADRGPYYEQYF | TGTGCCAGCAGCGCTGACAGGGGTCCCTACTACGAGCAGTACTTC
TRBJ2-1 | - | - | TRBV14 | CASSPGQYYYNEQFF | TGTGCCAGCAGCCCCGGACAGTACTACTACAATGAGCAGTTCTTC
TRBJ1-2 | few | - | TRBV6-5 | CASSYSTPNYGYTF | TGTGCCAGCAGTTACTCGACACCCAACTATGGCTACACCTTC
TRBJ2-7 | - | TRBD1 | TRBV11-3 | CASSPALHRDREGGQYF | TGTGCCAGCAGCCCAGCCCTCCACCGGGACAGGGAAGGGGGGCAGTACTTC
TRBJ1-1 | - | - | TRBV7-6 | CASSSRPGRGTEAFF | TGTGCCAGCAGCTCCAGGCCGGGCCGGGGCACTGAAGCTTTCTTT
TRBJ2-1 | - | - | TRBV11-3 | CASSLSFGNEQFF | TGTGCCAGCAGCTTATCGTTCGGCAATGAGCAGTTCTTC
TRBJ1-5 | few | - | TRBV4-2 | CASSQDRSGSQPQHF | TGTGCCAGCAGCCAAGACAGGAGCGGGAGTCAGCCCCAGCATTTT
TRBJ1-5 | few | TRBD1 | TRBV7-8 | CASSLAGGLQPQHF | TGTGCCAGCAGCTTAGCAGGGGGCCTGCAGCCCCAGCATTTT
TRBJ1-3 | - | - | TRBV7-5 | CARSLLPPGRESGNTIYF | TGTGCCAGAAGCTTACTCCCCCCCGGGAGGGAATCCGGAAACACCATATATTTT
TRBJ2-6 | - | - | TRBV18 | CASSPDSSGANVLTF | TGTGCCAGCTCACCGGACAGTTCTGGGGCCAACGTCCTGACTTTC